These T cell receptor beta chains were read from a single sample in a study of tumor and adjacent non-tumor tissue in lung cancer. MiXCR, applied by TCRdb to the multiplex PCR reads, yields one record per CDR3 protein. The sample lists some 100,000 distinct CDR3 sequences, approximately 65% occurring once. The sequenced material came from distant non-tumor lung tissue. The receptors derive from a man aged 25 to 45 with non-small cell lung cancer. CDR3s include the opening cysteine and the closing phenylalanine or tryptophan. The order of the fields is CDR3 length, D gene, V gene, J gene, clone size, CDR3 DNA, CDR3 protein. A D gene is named only where the DNA matches it firmly. The listing skips clone size in some rows; elsewhere it reads once, few, many or a size class.

len: 15; d_gene: -; v_gene: TRBV11-2; j_gene: TRBJ2-3; abundance: once; CDR3nt: TGTGCCAGCAACCCACCTGGTCGGAGCACAGATACGCAGTATTTT; CDR3aa: CASNPPGRSTDTQYF
len: 15; d_gene: -; v_gene: TRBV29-1; j_gene: TRBJ1-2; abundance: -; CDR3nt: TGCAGCGTTGATGTGGCAGGGGTGGTCCTGGGAGGTTACACCTTC; CDR3aa: CSVDVAGVVLGGYTF
len: 12; d_gene: -; v_gene: TRBV29-1; j_gene: TRBJ1-1; abundance: -; CDR3nt: TGCAGCGTTGAGGACATGAGCACTGAGGCTTTCTTT; CDR3aa: CSVEDMSTEAFF
len: 17; d_gene: TRBD2; v_gene: TRBV4-2; j_gene: TRBJ2-7; abundance: few; CDR3nt: TGTGCCAGCAGCCCCGAGTCAGGCGGGAGGAGCTCCTACGAACAGTACTTC; CDR3aa: CASSPESGGRSSYEQYF
len: 15; d_gene: TRBD2; v_gene: TRBV11-2; j_gene: TRBJ2-1; abundance: -; CDR3nt: TGTGCCAGCAGCCTAATCCTAGCGGGGATTGACGAGCGGTTCTTC; CDR3aa: CASSLILAGIDERFF
len: 16; d_gene: -; v_gene: TRBV4-3; j_gene: TRBJ2-6; abundance: -; CDR3nt: TGCGCCAGCAGCCAAGAGGGGGGCTCTAGGGTCAACGTCCTGACTTTC; CDR3aa: CASSQEGGSRVNVLTF
len: 14; d_gene: TRBD1; v_gene: TRBV20-1; j_gene: TRBJ2-7; abundance: -; CDR3nt: TGCAGTGCTAGAGCCTCCGGACAGGTCTACGAGCAGCACTTC; CDR3aa: CSARASGQVYEQHF
len: 13; d_gene: -; v_gene: TRBV11-2; j_gene: TRBJ2-3; abundance: few; CDR3nt: TGTGCCAGCAGCTTCGTGGGCCTAAGAACGCAGTATTTT; CDR3aa: CASSFVGLRTQYF
len: 15; d_gene: -; v_gene: TRBV20-1; j_gene: TRBJ2-1; abundance: once; CDR3nt: TGCAGTGCCCTGGCCGGGATTAGCGTTCTCCATGGGCAGCTCTTC; CDR3aa: CSALAGISVLHGQLF
len: 15; d_gene: -; v_gene: TRBV4-1; j_gene: TRBJ1-2; abundance: -; CDR3nt: TGCGCCAGCAGCCCACACAGGACGGGGCCTCTTGGCTACACCTTC; CDR3aa: CASSPHRTGPLGYTF
len: 14; d_gene: TRBD2; v_gene: TRBV5-4; j_gene: TRBJ2-7; abundance: -; CDR3nt: TGTGCCAGCAGCCGGACTAGCAGGAGTGTCGAGCAGTACTTC; CDR3aa: CASSRTSRSVEQYF
len: 14; d_gene: -; v_gene: TRBV20-1; j_gene: TRBJ2-4; abundance: -; CDR3nt: TGCAGTGCTATGCACGGGGCCGCCAAAAATATTCAGTACTTC; CDR3aa: CSAMHGAAKNIQYF
len: 14; d_gene: TRBD2; v_gene: TRBV20-1; j_gene: TRBJ2-3; abundance: -; CDR3nt: TGCAGTGCGCTAGGTGGACTAGCTCTAGATATGCAGTATTTT; CDR3aa: CSALGGLALDMQYF
len: 16; d_gene: -; v_gene: TRBV29-1; j_gene: TRBJ2-7; abundance: -; CDR3nt: TGCAGCGTTACCTTTAGTGGGATAGGGGCCTCCTACGAGCAGTACTTC; CDR3aa: CSVTFSGIGASYEQYF
len: 13; d_gene: -; v_gene: TRBV11-2; j_gene: TRBJ2-3; abundance: -; CDR3nt: TGTACCAGCAGCTTAGAGGCCCCATGGGCGCAGTATTTT; CDR3aa: CTSSLEAPWAQYF
len: 14; d_gene: -; v_gene: TRBV11-2; j_gene: TRBJ2-3; abundance: -; CDR3nt: TGTGTCAGCAACTCACCGGGACGCACAGATACGCAGTATTTT; CDR3aa: CVSNSPGRTDTQYF
len: 15; d_gene: TRBD2; v_gene: TRBV6-2/TRBV6-3; j_gene: TRBJ2-4; abundance: -; CDR3nt: TGTGCCAGTAGTTATGGGACTAGCGCGAGAAACATTCAGTACTTC; CDR3aa: CASSYGTSARNIQYF
len: 15; d_gene: -; v_gene: TRBV18; j_gene: TRBJ1-1; abundance: few; CDR3nt: TGTGCCAGCTCACCACCTCGGGCAGGGAAGGCTGAAGCTTTCTTT; CDR3aa: CASSPPRAGKAEAFF
len: 11; d_gene: -; v_gene: TRBV11-2; j_gene: TRBJ2-1; abundance: few; CDR3nt: TGTACCAGCAGACGAGCGGAGGAGCAGTTCTTC; CDR3aa: CTSRRAEEQFF
len: 15; d_gene: TRBD1; v_gene: TRBV20-1; j_gene: TRBJ2-2; abundance: -; CDR3nt: TGCAGTGCGAGAGGGACAGGGTCGAGCACCGGGGAGCTGTTTTTT; CDR3aa: CSARGTGSSTGELFF
len: 16; d_gene: -; v_gene: TRBV29-1; j_gene: TRBJ2-7; abundance: -; CDR3nt: TGCAGCGTTGAAGGTCTAGCGGGGACAGGCTCCTACGAGCATTACTTC; CDR3aa: CSVEGLAGTGSYEHYF
len: 17; d_gene: -; v_gene: TRBV6-5; j_gene: TRBJ2-6; abundance: -; CDR3nt: TGTGCCAGCAGTTCTTACTCCTTATGGGCAGGGGCCAACGTCCTGACTTTC; CDR3aa: CASSSYSLWAGANVLTF
len: 14; d_gene: -; v_gene: TRBV28; j_gene: TRBJ2-1; abundance: -; CDR3nt: TGTGCCAGCAGTTTACATGGCTCCTACAATGAGCAGTTCTTC; CDR3aa: CASSLHGSYNEQFF
len: 12; d_gene: -; v_gene: TRBV29-1; j_gene: TRBJ1-1; abundance: -; CDR3nt: TGTAGCGTTCCACCCAGGGGCACTGAAACTTTCTTT; CDR3aa: CSVPPRGTETFF
len: 13; d_gene: -; v_gene: TRBV6-2/TRBV6-3; j_gene: TRBJ2-5; abundance: -; CDR3nt: TGTACCAGCAGTCCAGGGACTTGCGGGACCCAGTACTTC; CDR3aa: CTSSPGTCGTQYF
len: 13; d_gene: -; v_gene: TRBV20-1; j_gene: TRBJ2-1; abundance: -; CDR3nt: TGCAGTACTAGATGGGGTTCAGGGAATGAGCAGTTCTTC; CDR3aa: CSTRWGSGNEQFF
len: 14; d_gene: TRBD1; v_gene: TRBV6-2/TRBV6-3; j_gene: TRBJ2-7; abundance: -; CDR3nt: TGTGTCAGCAGATACCGAGACAGGGCTCTCGAGCAGTACTTC; CDR3aa: CVSRYRDRALEQYF
len: 16; d_gene: -; v_gene: TRBV6-4; j_gene: TRBJ1-5; abundance: -; CDR3nt: TGTGCCAGCAGTGACTCGGACTTGAGGTATAATCAGCCCCAGCATTTT; CDR3aa: CASSDSDLRYNQPQHF
len: 15; d_gene: -; v_gene: TRBV7-2; j_gene: TRBJ2-5; abundance: -; CDR3nt: TGTGCCAGCAGCCTCGTTCAGAGGTTGGATGAGACCCAGTACTTC; CDR3aa: CASSLVQRLDETQYF
len: 13; d_gene: -; v_gene: TRBV6-5; j_gene: TRBJ1-1; abundance: -; CDR3nt: TGTGCCAGCAGTTTCCGGGAGAACACTGGAACTTTCTTT; CDR3aa: CASSFRENTGTFF
len: 16; d_gene: -; v_gene: TRBV10-3; j_gene: TRBJ1-1; abundance: many; CDR3nt: TGTGCCATCAGTGAGCCATACAGGGCTGGGCACACTGAAGCTTTCTTT; CDR3aa: CAISEPYRAGHTEAFF
len: 17; d_gene: -; v_gene: TRBV6-5; j_gene: TRBJ2-1; abundance: -; CDR3nt: TGTGCCAGCAGTTACTCGAGGGACGGTAGCTCCTACAATGAGCAGTTCTTC; CDR3aa: CASSYSRDGSSYNEQFF
len: 12; d_gene: TRBD1; v_gene: TRBV29-1; j_gene: TRBJ2-2; abundance: -; CDR3nt: TGCAGCGGGGGACAGTCGACCGGGGAGCTGTTTTTT; CDR3aa: CSGGQSTGELFF
len: 14; d_gene: TRBD2; v_gene: TRBV20-1; j_gene: TRBJ2-3; abundance: once; CDR3nt: TGCAGTGCGGTAGGCGGACTAGTTGCAGGTACGCAGTATTTT; CDR3aa: CSAVGGLVAGTQYF
len: 16; d_gene: TRBD2; v_gene: TRBV6-5; j_gene: TRBJ2-3; abundance: -; CDR3nt: TGTGCCAGCAGCATAGGACTAGCGGACTCCACAGATACGCAGTATTTT; CDR3aa: CASSIGLADSTDTQYF
len: 15; d_gene: TRBD2; v_gene: TRBV6-2/TRBV6-3; j_gene: TRBJ2-3; abundance: few; CDR3nt: TGTGCCAGCAGTGCGACTAGCGTTAGCACAGATACGCAGTATTTT; CDR3aa: CASSATSVSTDTQYF
len: 14; d_gene: -; v_gene: TRBV30; j_gene: TRBJ2-5; abundance: -; CDR3nt: TGTGCCTGGAGTGTACCGAACTACCAAGAGACCCAGTACTTC; CDR3aa: CAWSVPNYQETQYF
len: 20; d_gene: TRBD1; v_gene: TRBV6-2/TRBV6-3; j_gene: TRBJ2-1; abundance: -; CDR3nt: TGTGCCAGGGGTTACTCGGCTGGACAGGGCTACCTAAGCTCCTACAATGAGCAGTTCTTC; CDR3aa: CARGYSAGQGYLSSYNEQFF
len: 15; d_gene: TRBD2; v_gene: TRBV6-1; j_gene: TRBJ2-7; abundance: -; CDR3nt: TGTGCCAGCAGAAGACCGGGACGGGAGGCCTACGAGCAATACTTC; CDR3aa: CASRRPGREAYEQYF
len: 15; d_gene: TRBD1; v_gene: TRBV6-2/TRBV6-3; j_gene: TRBJ2-7; abundance: -; CDR3nt: TGTGCCAGCACCTATGCGAGGACAGGGTCCATCGAACAGTACTTC; CDR3aa: CASTYARTGSIEQYF
len: 11; d_gene: -; v_gene: TRBV20-1; j_gene: TRBJ2-1; abundance: -; CDR3nt: TGCAGTGCTAGAGGCGGCAGTGAGCGGTTCTTC; CDR3aa: CSARGGSERFF
len: 13; d_gene: -; v_gene: TRBV20-1; j_gene: TRBJ2-1; abundance: -; CDR3nt: TGCAATGCTAGAAGGGGGGCAGTGGGTGAGCAGTTCTTC; CDR3aa: CNARRGAVGEQFF
len: 15; d_gene: -; v_gene: TRBV6-1; j_gene: TRBJ2-7; abundance: -; CDR3nt: TGTGCCAGCAGCCGAGAAGACAGGTCCCCCTACGAGCGGTGCTTC; CDR3aa: CASSREDRSPYERCF
len: 16; d_gene: TRBD2; v_gene: TRBV12-3/TRBV12-4; j_gene: TRBJ2-1; abundance: -; CDR3nt: TGTGCCAGCGCCCGGACTAGCGGGGGGGCCGGTAATGGACAGTTCTTC; CDR3aa: CASARTSGGAGNGQFF
len: 15; d_gene: TRBD2; v_gene: TRBV24-1; j_gene: TRBJ2-7; abundance: -; CDR3nt: TGTGCCACCAGTGCTCGGACTAGCGGCTTGGACGAGCAGTACTTC; CDR3aa: CATSARTSGLDEQYF
len: 15; d_gene: TRBD2; v_gene: TRBV4-1; j_gene: TRBJ2-7; abundance: many; CDR3nt: TGCGCCAGCAGCCAAGTATGGGACTATCGTTACGAGCAGTACTTC; CDR3aa: CASSQVWDYRYEQYF
len: 13; d_gene: -; v_gene: TRBV11-2; j_gene: TRBJ1-6; abundance: few; CDR3nt: TGTGCCAGCAGCCCCGCGGGGAATTCACCCCTCCACTTT; CDR3aa: CASSPAGNSPLHF